This T cell receptor (beta chain) came from a study of cytomegalovirus exposure and HLA in healthy donors. Findings of the study overall: A later analysis reported that several of the most significant clusters appeared to be linked to common viral pathogens, among them Epstein-Barr virus. In a later analysis, the majority of CMV-associated beta chains seemingly showed HLA restriction.

Remarks on this clone: Its antigen is not identified.

CDR3 length: 13 residues. CDR1 and CDR2 from the germline V gene are ENHRY and SYGVKD. V lost 9 bases, J lost 0 bases, and 11 bases lay in between. A multiplex PCR was run with 60 Vbeta primers and 13 Jbeta primers. Assay: immunoSEQ multiplex PCR; the TCRdb copy retains only in-frame clones and omits some. The sample has about 75,000 clones; 84% are singletons. The receptor comes from a man aged 65 to 79 in good health and CMV-seropositive. This sequence joins TRBV10-3 and TRBJ2-5, with D tentatively TRBD1 (5 bases). The specimen was PBMCs. The CDR3 sequence: CAIEGVNQETQYF. CDR3 sequence (DNA): TGTGCCATAGAAGGGGTAAACCAAGAGACCCAGTACTTC.